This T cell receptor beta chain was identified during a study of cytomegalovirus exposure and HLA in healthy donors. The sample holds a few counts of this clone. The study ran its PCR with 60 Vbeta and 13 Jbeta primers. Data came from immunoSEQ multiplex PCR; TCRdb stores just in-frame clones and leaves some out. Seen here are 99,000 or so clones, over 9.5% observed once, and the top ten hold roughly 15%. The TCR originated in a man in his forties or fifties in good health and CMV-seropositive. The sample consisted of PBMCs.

CDR3 residues: CASSSVGDINEKLFF. CDR3 bases: TGTGCCAGCAGTTCTGTGGGGGACATAAATGAAAAACTGTTTTTT. The chain has TRBV28 and TRBJ1-4; a weak D match, TRBD1 (6 bases). Trimming left V 4 bases short and J 5 bases short, with 14 bases between. Germline-derived CDR1 and CDR2 are MDHEN and SYDVKM. CDR3 size: 15 residues.